This record concerns one T cell receptor (beta chain) sequence. Its antigen is currently not known. The input lacks base qualities; no much larger clone sits a single base away. Here V drops 5 bases and J drops 6 bases, and the junction holds 6 bases not matched to any gene. In the germline V gene (reference sequence), CDR1 corresponds to MNHEY and CDR2 to SMNVEV. The CDR3 starts with the cysteine, ends with the phenylalanine, and has 13 residues. The DNA shown is the 39-base CDR3, in frame from base 1. The data belong to a study of T cell changes during pregnancy in multiple sclerosis (dated by TCRdb to the late 2010s). Regarding the research as a whole: Changes in the T cell repertoire over the course of pregnancy were examined in this study in women with multiple sclerosis.

The protocol used for the library was the immunoSEQ multiplex PCR assay. TCRdb took over this immuneACCESS table, retaining in-frame rearrangements with V and J assigned. Such tables are incomplete; in checked studies, under half of the missing clones stem from an unresolved V gene, and the remainder is unexplained. For this sample the table gives about 85,000 clones, of which roughly 92% were detected only once. Approximately 2.5% of the sample belongs to the ten largest clones. The sample consisted of peripheral blood, taken in the first trimester of pregnancy. This TCR came from a female donor with multiple sclerosis, enrolled in a pregnancy study. The chain is made from TRBV27 and TRBJ2-7; 8 of the junction bases match TRBD1. The CDR3 region has the sequence CASSLDRVSEQYF. The nucleotide sequence is given as TGTGCCAGCAGTCTGGACAGGGTGTCCGAGCAGTACTTC.